This TCR beta chain is from a study of blood T cell repertoires in COVID-19 (TCRdb year 2020). With respect to the entire study: The collaborator samples originated in the United States, Italy and Spain and spanned the acute and convalescent phases of COVID-19. The repertoires were made available in a free public database intended to serve as a resource for research on the immune response to SARS-CoV-2. The samples were drawn from the first 160 participants of the ongoing ImmuneRACE study and from about 1,200 subjects provided by 6 global collaborators. The prospective study material was composed of cDNA or gDNA derived from T cells, B-cell-depleted T cells, or PBMCs. Deeply sampled blood TCRbeta repertoires from subjects exposed to, actively infected with, or recovered from COVID-19 were included in the dataset. Nearly every sample came with metadata listing a de-identified subject ID, COVID-19 status, age in years and sex. Where available, HLA class I and class II types were obtained from metadata supplied by the sample provider rather than from assay-based typing. General findings and caveats noted by the study authors: Clinical and demographic metadata were provided uncurated, with the amount varying by source and participant.

The immunoSEQ Assay, a bias-controlled multiplex PCR, was used to amplify TCRbeta CDR3 regions from genomic DNA. As for the original processing: Nucleated cell counts per sample were estimated from amplification of reference gene primers within the assay. To quantify the absolute abundance of each unique TCRbeta CDR3 rearrangement, sequence reads were collapsed and filtered. For each sample, productive Simpson clonality was calculated by taking the square root of Simpson's diversity index across productive rearrangements. TCRdb took over this immuneACCESS table, retaining in-frame rearrangements with V and J assigned. Such tables are incomplete; in checked studies, under half of the missing clones stem from an unresolved V gene, and the remainder is unexplained. From that table come the V and J calls and clone size; the DNA was used to work out D and trimming. The sample table shows roughly 100,000 clones, and around four fifths are seen once. The leading ten clones occupy roughly a fifth of the sample.

The collaborating institutions used their own protocols to collect whole blood in K2EDTA tubes. For TCRbeta analysis, collaborators shipped samples in one of three forms: frozen whole blood, isolated PBMCs, or DNA extracted from either of those sample types. Germline trimming: 1 base from V, 2 bases from J; junction bases outside gene matches: 4. The CDR3 runs 16 residues from the cysteine to the phenylalanine. The DNA shown is the 48-base CDR3, in frame from base 1. Via the germline V gene, CDR1 is SGHRS and CDR2 YFSETQ. Concerning this clone itself: The antigen it recognizes is unknown. There are no base qualities to consult, and no much larger clone falls within one base.

This TCR was recovered from a woman in her 70s with acute or convalescent COVID-19. The chain is assembled from TRBV5-1 and TRBJ2-3, with 10 central nucleotides matching TRBD2. The sequencing input was peripheral blood. In nucleotide form, the sequence is TGCGCCAGCAGCTTGACTAGCGGGGTCAACACAGATACGCAGTATTTT. It codes for CASSLTSGVNTDTQYF.